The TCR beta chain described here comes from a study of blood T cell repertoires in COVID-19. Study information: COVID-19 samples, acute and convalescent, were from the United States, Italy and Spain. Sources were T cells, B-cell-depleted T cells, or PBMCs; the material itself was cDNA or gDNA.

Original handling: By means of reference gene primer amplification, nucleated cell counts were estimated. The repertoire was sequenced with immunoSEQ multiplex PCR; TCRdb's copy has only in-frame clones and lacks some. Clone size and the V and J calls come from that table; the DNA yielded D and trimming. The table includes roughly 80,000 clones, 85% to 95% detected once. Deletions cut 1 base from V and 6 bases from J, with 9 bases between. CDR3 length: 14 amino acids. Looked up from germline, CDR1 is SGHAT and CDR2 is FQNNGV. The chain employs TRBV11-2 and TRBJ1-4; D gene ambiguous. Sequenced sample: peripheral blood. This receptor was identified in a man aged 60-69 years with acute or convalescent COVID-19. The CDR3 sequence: CASSLGPRDEKLFF. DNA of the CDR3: TGTGCCAGCAGCTTAGGTCCACGGGATGAAAAACTGTTTTTT.